This TCR beta chain was documented in a study of blood T cell repertoires in COVID-19 (dated by TCRdb to 2020 to 2022). Background on the whole study: Samples from collaborators originated in the United States, Italy and Spain and spanned both the acute and convalescent phases of COVID-19. The samples were drawn from the first 160 participants of the ongoing ImmuneRACE study and from 950 to 1,500 subjects provided by 6 global collaborators. Deeply sampled blood TCRbeta repertoires from subjects exposed to, actively infected with, or recovered from COVID-19 were included in the dataset. The material from the prospective study consisted of cDNA or gDNA derived from T cells, B-cell-depleted T cells, or PBMCs. Nearly every sample came with metadata listing a de-identified subject ID, COVID-19 status, age in years and sex. The repertoires were released in a freely available public database intended as a resource for research on the immune response to SARS-CoV-2. Where available, HLA class I and class II types were taken from metadata supplied by the sample provider and were not determined by assay-based typing. Overall study results and their limits: The quantity of clinical and demographic metadata differed by source and by participant and was supplied without curation.

Comments on this clone: Its antigen is still unknown. Base qualities are not provided; no much larger clone lies one nucleotide away.

The immunoSEQ Assay, a bias-controlled multiplex PCR, was used to amplify TCRbeta CDR3 regions from genomic DNA. In the original analysis: The number of nucleated cells in each sample was estimated from the amplification of reference gene primers within the assay. To quantify the absolute abundance of each unique TCRbeta CDR3 rearrangement, sequence reads were collapsed and filtered. For each sample, productive Simpson clonality was calculated as the square root of Simpson's diversity index over productive rearrangements. TCRdb limited this immuneACCESS table to in-frame rearrangements with V and J called. A share of clones is missing; checked studies link under half to unresolved V genes, and the rest is unexplained. That table is the source of V, J and clone size, and D and trimming were worked out from the DNA. The sample table holds 100,000 to 150,000 clones, of which around 89% were seen once. Jointly, the top ten make up 1.5% of the sample.

Collaborating institutions collected whole blood in K2EDTA tubes following their own protocols. Collaborator samples were shipped for TCRbeta analysis as frozen whole blood, isolated PBMCs, or DNA extracted from either sample type. The germline V gene (reference sequence) specifies LNHDA as CDR1 and SQIVND as CDR2. Trimming takes 6 bases off V and 5 bases off J; junction bases not matched to a gene: 11. From its cysteine to its phenylalanine, the CDR3 spans 15 amino acids. Solely the CDR3 DNA is kept, with 45 bases framed from the first base. The rearranged chain carries TRBV19 and TRBJ2-3; 7 bases in the junction line up with TRBD2. This receptor was taken from a human donor in a cohort sampled during active COVID-19. The sequencing input was peripheral blood. The CDR3 is CASREKREARDTQYF. The sequence in DNA is TGTGCCAGTAGAGAGAAGCGGGAAGCTCGAGATACGCAGTATTTT.